The rows below give T cell receptor beta chains drawn from one sample of a study of vaccination and CD4 T cells after COVID-19. These receptors have no known antigen. A single record per CDR3 protein comes from TCRdb applying MiXCR to the PCR reads. The sample comprises about 26,000 distinct CDR3 sequences, around two fifths of which are singletons, and roughly 4.9% rests with the top ten. Source: CD4+ T cells from blood, cultured in vitro, taken about 7 months after SARS-CoV-2 vaccination. These receptors all stem from a human donor who had recovered from COVID-19. CDR3s include the opening cysteine and the closing phenylalanine or tryptophan. Fields, in order: D gene, J gene, clone size, V gene, CDR3 DNA, CDR3 protein. The D gene is left open where the match is weak. Clone size is shown for a subset of rows, as once, few, many or a class of expanded clone.

>.|TRBJ2-1|.|TRBV15
TGTGCCACCAGCAGAGTCAGGGACCGCTTTAATGAGCAGTTCTTC
CATSRVRDRFNEQFF
>.|TRBJ2-7|.|TRBV20-1
TGCAGTGCTAGGAACCTCTACGAGCAGTACTTC
CSARNLYEQYF
>TRBD1|TRBJ1-2|.|TRBV20-1
TGCAGTGCAGCACTTGGGACAGGGCTTGGCTACACCTTC
CSAALGTGLGYTF
>.|TRBJ2-5|few|TRBV6-1
TGTGCCAGCAGCGACAGCCCAGAGACCCAGTACTTC
CASSDSPETQYF
>.|TRBJ2-5|few|TRBV6-5
TGTGCCAGCAGTTACGGGGAGACCCAGTACTTC
CASSYGETQYF
>.|TRBJ1-1|.|TRBV18
TGTGCCAGCTCACCTGGACAGCCTAGAACGAACACTGAAGCTTTCTTT
CASSPGQPRTNTEAFF
>TRBD1|TRBJ2-2|.|TRBV6-1
TGTGCCAGCAGATGGACAGGGGAAGGGGAGCTGTTTTTT
CASRWTGEGELFF
>.|TRBJ2-1|.|TRBV15
TGTGCCACCAGCAGAGATCTTGATGGTGAGCAGTTCTTC
CATSRDLDGEQFF
>TRBD1|TRBJ2-2|.|TRBV11-2
TGTGCCAGCAGCTTAGCACAGGGGAGCGGGGAGCTGTTTTTT
CASSLAQGSGELFF
>.|TRBJ1-5|.|TRBV7-9
TGTGCCAGCAGCTTAGGGCCTAATCAGCCCCAGCATTTT
CASSLGPNQPQHF
>TRBD1|TRBJ2-2|.|TRBV19
TGTGCCAGTAGGGGGACAGGGGTAGCCGGGGAGCTGTTTTTT
CASRGTGVAGELFF
>.|TRBJ2-3|few|TRBV20-1
TGCAGTGCTAGTGGCCACAGGTTTAGGACAGATACGCAGTATTTT
CSASGHRFRTDTQYF
>.|TRBJ2-7|few|TRBV5-4
TGTGCCAGCAGCGGGACCAAGATTTCCGACGAGCAGTACTTC
CASSGTKISDEQYF
>TRBD2|TRBJ2-5|few|TRBV6-1
TGTGCCAGCAGTGAAGCCCTAGCGGGAAGGAGGCAAGAGACCCAGTACTTC
CASSEALAGRRQETQYF
>TRBD1|TRBJ1-5|.|TRBV7-8
TGTGCCAGCAGCCGGGACAGGGACGGCAATCAGCCCCAGCATTTT
CASSRDRDGNQPQHF
>.|TRBJ1-6|.|TRBV6-1
TGTGCCAGCAGCACCAGGGCTATGAGTTCACCCCTCCACTTT
CASSTRAMSSPLHF
>TRBD2|TRBJ2-7|.|TRBV28
TGTGCCAGCAGTAGCCCCGCTAGCGGGAGATACGAGCAGTACTTC
CASSSPASGRYEQYF
>TRBD2|TRBJ2-5|.|TRBV11-1
TGTGCCAGCAGCTTACTACGCGATGGCGGGAGAACCGAGACCCAGTACTTC
CASSLLRDGGRTETQYF
>.|TRBJ2-7|.|TRBV7-2
TGTGCCAGCAGCTATCTCTACGAGCAGTACTTC
CASSYLYEQYF
>TRBD2|TRBJ2-5|.|TRBV6-5
TGTGCCAGCAGTTACCAACTAGCGACGCGGGAGACCCAGTACTTC
CASSYQLATRETQYF
>.|TRBJ2-1|few|TRBV20-1
TGCAGTGCTAGCCCAGAATGGGAGCAGTTCTTC
CSASPEWEQFF